This T cell receptor beta chain was obtained from a study of T-cell reconstitution after alpha-beta-depleted transplantation in children. Germline CDR1 SGHTA, CDR2 FQGTGA. V shed 5 bases, J shed 0 bases, and the junction held 6 bases outside the gene matches. This CDR3 has 18 residues. This sample's TCRbeta library carried unique molecular identifier barcodes. One entry per CDR3 protein, called by TCRdb with MiXCR from the PCR reads. Of 400,000 to 450,000 distinct CDR3 sequences in the sample, around two fifths were seen once. The TCR was taken from a girl aged 2 to 10 with aplastic anemia, due to receive a stem cell transplant. The source was PBMCs, collected before TCRalphabeta/CD19-depleted stem cell transplant. The chain combines TRBV7-3 with TRBJ2-1; 14 nucleotides agree with TRBD2. The CDR3: CASSPKGTSGSSYNEQFF. CDR3 DNA: TGTGCCAGCAGCCCAAAAGGGACTAGCGGGAGCTCCTACAATGAGCAGTTCTTC.